Each of the 2 T cell receptor beta chains below was sequenced from the same sample in a study of T and B cells in COVID-19 patients. TRB was amplified from around 250-500 ng of blood genomic DNA. Multiplex PCR with BIOMED2 TRB-A/B primer pools amplified TRB rearrangements. TCRdb re-analysed the multiplex PCR reads in MiXCR, keeping a single row per CDR3 protein. The table lists over 9,500 distinct CDR3 sequences, 30% of them singletons, with roughly 30% in the top ten. The sequenced sample consisted of blood. These receptors were collected from a human donor who had recovered from COVID-19.

The table lists this clonotype with many counts. The rearrangement uses TRBV12-3 or TRBV12-4 and TRBJ2-3; 11 bases agree with TRBD2. Trimming took 5 bases from V and 5 from J; bases not matched to a gene: 12. This CDR3 spans 17 amino acids. The chain's CDR3 is CASSDGTSGGVEDTQYF. The DNA of the CDR3 is TGTGCCAGCAGTGACGGGACTAGCGGCGGAGTTGAAGATACGCAGTATTTT.

V and J are TRBV15 and TRBJ2-3, with 7 bases fitting TRBD2. In germline, CDR1 is LNHNV, CDR2 YYDKDF (reference sequence). Trimming removed 3 bases from V and 0 bases from J; junction bases left unmatched: 12. The CDR3 is 18 amino acids. The CDR3, as DNA: TGTGCCACCAGCAGTCCTATCCATTCGGGGGGTAGCACAGATACGCAGTATTTT. The encoded protein is CATSSPIHSGGSTDTQYF. The variable domain in full, with the rest retrieved from reference TRBV15 and TRBJ2-3, is DAMVIQNPRYQVTQFGKPVTLSCSQTLNHNVMYWYQQKSSQAPKLLFHYYDKDFNNEADTPDNFQSRRPNTSFCFLDIRSPGLGDTAMYLCATSSPIHSGGSTDTQYFGPGTRLTVL.